Listed below are T cell receptor beta chains from one sample, sequenced in a study of T cells in Graves' hyperthyroidism and ophthalmopathy. TCRdb re-called the multiplex PCR reads through MiXCR, storing one row per CDR3 protein. The repertoire consists of a few hundred thousand distinct CDR3 sequences, with roughly 25% occurring once and the leading ten covering around 79%. The sample was blood. These receptors came from a man aged 45-65 years with Graves' hyperthyroidism. CDR3s include the opening cysteine and the closing phenylalanine or tryptophan. The D gene is left open where the match is weak. Size tells how often a clone was seen (once, few, many) or the class of an expanded clone, and some rows leave it out.

j_gene	abundance	len	v_gene	d_gene	CDR3aa	CDR3nt
TRBJ2-5	.	13	TRBV30	.	CAWSVRSQETQYF	TGTGCCTGGAGTGTACGATCCCAAGAGACCCAGTACTTC
TRBJ2-5	.	14	TRBV20-1	.	CSASGLRGQETQYF	TGCAGTGCCTCGGGCCTCCGGGGGCAAGAGACCCAGTACTTC
TRBJ2-1	many	14	TRBV29-1	TRBD2	CSVVVGGAYNEQFF	TGCAGCGTTGTAGTGGGAGGGGCCTACAATGAGCAGTTCTTC
TRBJ2-3	.	15	TRBV10-3	TRBD2	CAISEGAGKSPTQYF	TGTGCCATCAGTGAGGGAGCGGGAAAATCCCCTACGCAGTATTTT
TRBJ2-7	.	15	TRBV9	TRBD1	CASSVAVQGAYEQYF	TGTGCCAGCAGCGTAGCTGTGCAGGGGGCCTACGAGCAGTACTTC
TRBJ2-1	few	16	TRBV7-2	TRBD2	CASSPQSGGPYNEQFF	TGTGCCAGCAGCCCCCAGAGCGGGGGTCCCTACAATGAGCAGTTCTTC
TRBJ2-7	.	16	TRBV6-1	TRBD2	CASSEAAGLIDHEQYF	TGTGCCAGCAGTGAAGCTGCGGGACTAATAGACCACGAGCAGTACTTC
TRBJ2-7	.	14	TRBV6-5	.	CASSYSDSSYEQYF	TGTGCCAGCAGTTACTCGGACAGCTCCTACGAGCAGTACTTC
TRBJ2-7	.	13	TRBV27	.	CASSNRAYYEQYF	TGTGCCAGCAGTAACAGAGCGTACTACGAGCAGTACTTC
TRBJ2-7	many	16	TRBV3-1	TRBD2	CASSQTSSGRPGEQYF	TGTGCCAGCAGCCAGACTTCAAGCGGGAGACCAGGCGAGCAGTACTTC
TRBJ1-2	few	15	TRBV6-1	.	CASSEAATGLYGYTF	TGTGCCAGCAGTGAAGCTGCGACAGGTTTATATGGCTACACCTTC
TRBJ2-1	many	15	TRBV5-1	TRBD2	CASSLEGGPYNEQFF	TGCGCCAGCAGCTTGGAGGGAGGGCCTTACAATGAGCAGTTCTTC
TRBJ2-7	.	14	TRBV12-3/TRBV12-4	.	CASSLLRGGYEQYF	TGTGCCAGCAGTTTACTCAGGGGGGGCTACGAGCAGTACTTC
TRBJ1-2	.	13	TRBV29-1	TRBD1	CSVGVETGEGYTF	TGCAGCGTTGGGGTGGAGACAGGGGAGGGCTACACCTTC
TRBJ1-5	once	14	TRBV18	.	CASSPQGLGQPQHF	TGTGCCAGCTCACCCCAGGGTTTGGGGCAGCCCCAGCATTTT
TRBJ1-6	.	17	TRBV6-1	.	CASSEALNGAGNSPLHF	TGTGCCAGCAGTGAAGCGCTTAATGGGGCCGGGAATTCACCCCTCCACTTT
TRBJ2-7	many	15	TRBV19	.	CASSIAGRPHYEQYF	TGTGCCAGTAGTATAGCAGGGCGGCCGCACTACGAGCAGTACTTC
TRBJ2-7	many	14	TRBV27	.	CASSSQGALYEQYF	TGTGCCAGCAGTTCGCAGGGAGCGCTCTACGAGCAGTACTTC